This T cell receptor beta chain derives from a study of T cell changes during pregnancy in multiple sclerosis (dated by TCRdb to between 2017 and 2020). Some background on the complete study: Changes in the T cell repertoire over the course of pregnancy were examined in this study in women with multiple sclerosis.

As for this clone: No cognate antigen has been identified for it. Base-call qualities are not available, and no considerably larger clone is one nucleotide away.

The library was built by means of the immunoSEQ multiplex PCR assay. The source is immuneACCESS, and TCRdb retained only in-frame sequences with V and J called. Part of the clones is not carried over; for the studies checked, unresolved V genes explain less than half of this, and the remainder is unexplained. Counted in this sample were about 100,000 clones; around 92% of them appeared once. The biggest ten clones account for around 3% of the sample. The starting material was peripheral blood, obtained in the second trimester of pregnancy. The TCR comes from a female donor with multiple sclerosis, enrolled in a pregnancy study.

In nucleotides, the sequence is TGCGCCAGCAGCTTGGAGACGTCCAGGGATACGCAGTATTTT. It translates to CASSLETSRDTQYF. The chain employs TRBV5-1 and TRBJ2-3, with no confidently assigned D gene. As encoded in the germline V gene, CDR1 is SGHRS while CDR2 is YFSETQ. V drops 0 bases and J drops 6 bases, leaving 11 bases in between. Taken from cysteine to phenylalanine, the CDR3 has 14 residues. The sequence is cut down to CDR3 DNA, 42 bases in frame from base 1.